This T cell receptor beta chain was obtained from a study of neurological immune-mediated disorders (dated by TCRdb to the late 2010s). As for the study more broadly: Among the approximately 34 multiple sclerosis patients, relapsing-remitting MS was present in approximately 31 and secondary progressive MS was present in 3. Peripheral blood TCR-beta repertoires from patients with HTLV-I-associated myelopathy (HAM/TSP), patients with multiple sclerosis, and healthy controls were compared in the study using UMI-based sequencing. Alongside PBMC samples, the set of some 100 TCR-beta libraries contained longitudinal samples, technical triplicates, and paired CD4+ and CD8+ T-cell subsets that had been sorted. The cohort comprised about 71 subjects: 14 HAM/TSP patients, some 35 multiple sclerosis patients and approximately 20 healthy controls.

This clonotype was observed many times. Its antigen is unknown. No base quality information exists; no much larger clone differs at one position. Unsorted PBMC libraries were generated from 2 million PBMCs stored in RNAlater at -80 °C until RNA extraction. The multiple sclerosis patients were enrolled in a US clinical protocol that evaluated disease progression with magnetic resonance imaging. Peripheral blood was subjected to Ficoll-Hypaque density gradient centrifugation to isolate PBMCs, which were then cryopreserved in liquid nitrogen. Results the study describes overall, beyond this receptor: TCR clonal expansion was highest in HAM/TSP patients and lowest in MS patients, with MS patients falling below even healthy controls. Expanded clones from different subjects shared no identical CDR3 amino acid sequences, which suggests that TCR-beta repertoires were private in all groups. No clinical or MRI features were associated with the MS cluster, and the authors said that larger cohorts are needed. In a phylogenetic analysis, the repertoires of 18 out of 34 MS patients fell into a single cluster of related CDR3 sequences, pointing to a possible signature at the repertoire level.

To synthesize cDNA, template-switch 5'RACE was performed with a primer carrying a 10-nucleotide random unique molecular identifier so that each TCR transcript was tagged. Every sequencing run yielded over 180 million TCR-beta sequences covering 15-18 subjects. The RNeasy kit was used to extract total RNA. TCR-beta VDJ regions were amplified with primers for the TCR constant region and the 5'RACE anchor, using the KAPA Real-time Library Amplification kit. A first PCR added sample indexes and Illumina adaptors, after which a second PCR increased the library yield. The roughly 650 bp TCR product was size-selected on a 2% E-gel SizeSelection system after Ampure bead purification. Before pooling, library quality was assessed on a Bioanalyzer, concentration was determined with Qubit, and library quantification was performed with the Kapa Library Quantification kit. An Illumina HiSeq 2500 sequenced the libraries paired-end 2 x 150 bp. To increase sequence diversity, about 25-31% phiX was spiked into each library pool. The source study handled its data this way. Quality-filtered reads were processed with the UMI-based MiGEC pipeline, which removed over 75% of raw TCR sequences during error correction. VDJ genes were aligned to IMGT germline references, and clonotypes were defined by unique CDR3 amino acid sequence plus V-J genes. Clonal expansion, Shannon diversity and CDR3 relatedness (CalcPairwiseDistances, ClusterSamples) were evaluated with VDJtools, and phylogenetic trees were built with CLCbio workbench. Expanded clones were defined as having at least 8 unique UMIs, based on coefficient-of-variation modelling across technical triplicates. TCRdb reprocessing: public reads trimmed at Q25 with fastp, clones called with MiXCR, in-frame beta chains kept. Each entry merges the rows of one CDR3 protein and shows their most common DNA and genes. TCRdb's processing, not the authors', yielded these V and J calls. The sample data list around 130,000 distinct CDR3 sequences, and more than 2.5% of these were observed just once. About 1.2% of the sample goes to the ten largest clones.

From the germline V gene, CDR1 is SGHRS and CDR2 is YFSETQ. The V and J ends are trimmed by 4 bases and 3 bases, leaving 8 bases between them. The CDR3 runs 12 residues from the cysteine to the phenylalanine. Of all the DNA, just the CDR3 is kept, 36 bases in frame from base 1. The rearranged segments are TRBV5-1 and TRBJ2-7, with the D gene not clear enough to name. This clonotype was obtained from a woman aged 25 to 45 with multiple sclerosis. Sequencing was carried out using PBMCs. Read as DNA, the sequence is TGCGCCAGCAGCGCGGACGGCTACGAGCAGTACTTC. It is translated as CASSADGYEQYF.